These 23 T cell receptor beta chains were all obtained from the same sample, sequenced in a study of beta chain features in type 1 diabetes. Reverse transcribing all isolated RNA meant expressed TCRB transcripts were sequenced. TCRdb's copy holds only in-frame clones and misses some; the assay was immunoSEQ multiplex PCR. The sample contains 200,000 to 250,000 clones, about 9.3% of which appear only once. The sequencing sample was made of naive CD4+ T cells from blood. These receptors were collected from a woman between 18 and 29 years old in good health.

The CDR3 region has the DNA TGCGCCAGCAGCTTGGCCTTTACAGATACGCAGTATTTT. Protein sequence: CASSLAFTDTQYF. This rearrangement joins TRBV5-1 to TRBJ2-3; no definite D call. Trimming removed 0 bases from V and 3 bases from J, with 5 bases in between. The germline gives CDR1 SGHRS, CDR2 YFSETQ. CDR3 size: 13 residues.

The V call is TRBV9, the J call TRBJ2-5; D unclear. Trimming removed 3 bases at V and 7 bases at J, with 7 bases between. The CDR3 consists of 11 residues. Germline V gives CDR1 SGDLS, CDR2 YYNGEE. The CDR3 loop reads CASSASGTQYF. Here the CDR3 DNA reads TGTGCCAGCAGCGCCAGTGGGACCCAGTACTTC. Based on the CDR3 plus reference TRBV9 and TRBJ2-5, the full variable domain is DSGVTQTPKHLITATGQRVTLRCSPRSGDLSVYWYQQSLDQGLQFLIQYYNGEERAKGNILERFSAQQFPDLHSELNLSSLELGDSALYFCASSASGTQYFGPGTRLLVL.

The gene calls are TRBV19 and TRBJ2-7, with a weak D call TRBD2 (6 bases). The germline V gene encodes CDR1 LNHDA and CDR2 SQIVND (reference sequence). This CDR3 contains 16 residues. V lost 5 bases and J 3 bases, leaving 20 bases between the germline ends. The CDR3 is CASSPTAGGGRYEQYF. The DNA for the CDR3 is TGTGCCAGTAGTCCCACCGCTGGTGGAGGGCGCTACGAGCAGTACTTC.

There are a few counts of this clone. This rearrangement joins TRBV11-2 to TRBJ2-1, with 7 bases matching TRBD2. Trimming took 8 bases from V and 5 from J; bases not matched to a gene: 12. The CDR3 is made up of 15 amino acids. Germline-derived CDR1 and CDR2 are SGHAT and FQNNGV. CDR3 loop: CASAGWTRAHNEQFF. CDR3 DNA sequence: TGTGCCAGCGCGGGCTGGACTAGGGCCCACAATGAGCAGTTCTTC.

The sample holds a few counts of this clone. The CDR3 protein is CARAQGAAEAFF. CDR3 DNA: TGTGCCAGGGCACAGGGGGCAGCTGAAGCTTTCTTT. The chain combines TRBV2 with TRBJ1-1; 9 bases align to TRBD1. The junction had 5 bases not matched to a gene; V was cut back by 9 bases and J by 6 bases. The length of the CDR3 is 12 residues. Germline assignment: CDR1 SNHLY and CDR2 FYNNEI.

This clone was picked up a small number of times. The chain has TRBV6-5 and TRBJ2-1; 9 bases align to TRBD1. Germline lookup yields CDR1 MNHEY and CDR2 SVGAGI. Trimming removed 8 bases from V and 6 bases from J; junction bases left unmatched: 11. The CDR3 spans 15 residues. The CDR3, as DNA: TGTGCCAGCTTCTCCGGGACAGGGAGAGGCAATGAGCAGTTCTTC. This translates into CASFSGTGRGNEQFF.

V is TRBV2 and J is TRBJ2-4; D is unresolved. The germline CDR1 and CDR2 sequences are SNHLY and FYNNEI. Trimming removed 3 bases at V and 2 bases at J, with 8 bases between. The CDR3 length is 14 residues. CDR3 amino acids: CASSEQWSKNIQYF. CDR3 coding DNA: TGTGCCAGCAGTGAGCAGTGGTCCAAAAACATTCAGTACTTC.

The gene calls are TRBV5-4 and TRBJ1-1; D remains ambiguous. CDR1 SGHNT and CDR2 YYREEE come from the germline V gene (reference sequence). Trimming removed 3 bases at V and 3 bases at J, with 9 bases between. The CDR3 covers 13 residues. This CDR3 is CASSSGEYTEAFF. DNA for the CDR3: TGTGCCAGCAGCTCCGGGGAGTACACTGAAGCTTTCTTT.

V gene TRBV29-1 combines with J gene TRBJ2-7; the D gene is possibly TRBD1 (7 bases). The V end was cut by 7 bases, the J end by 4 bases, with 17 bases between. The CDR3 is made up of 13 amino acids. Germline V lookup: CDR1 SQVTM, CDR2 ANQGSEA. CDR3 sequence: CSAENRGGYEQYF. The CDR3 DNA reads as TGCAGCGCCGAGAACAGGGGAGGTTACGAGCAGTACTTC.

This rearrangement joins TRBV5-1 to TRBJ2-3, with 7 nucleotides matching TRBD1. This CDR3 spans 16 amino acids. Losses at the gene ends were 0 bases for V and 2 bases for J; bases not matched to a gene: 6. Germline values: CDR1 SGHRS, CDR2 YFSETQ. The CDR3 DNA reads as TGCGCCAGCAGCTTGGTCCTGGGACAGATCACAGATACGCAGTATTTT. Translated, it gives CASSLVLGQITDTQYF.

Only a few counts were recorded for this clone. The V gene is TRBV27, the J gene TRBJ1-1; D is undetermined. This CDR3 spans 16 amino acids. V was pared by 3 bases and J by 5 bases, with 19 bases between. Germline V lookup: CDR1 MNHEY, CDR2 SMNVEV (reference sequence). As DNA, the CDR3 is TGTGCCAGCAGTTTCCTCGAAGTCCGGGAAGGGACTGAAGCTTTCTTT. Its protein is CASSFLEVREGTEAFF.

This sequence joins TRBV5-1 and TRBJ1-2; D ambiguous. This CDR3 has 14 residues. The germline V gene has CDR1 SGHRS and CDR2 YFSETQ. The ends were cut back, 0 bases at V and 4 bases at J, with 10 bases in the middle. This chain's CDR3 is CASSLDGEVYGYTF. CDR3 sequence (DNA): TGCGCCAGCAGCTTGGATGGGGAGGTCTATGGCTACACCTTC.

CDR3: CASSFIKGGMPETQYF. The CDR3 nucleotides read TGTGCCAGCAGCTTTATAAAGGGCGGGATGCCAGAGACCCAGTACTTC. J is TRBJ2-5 and V is TRBV5-6, with D possibly TRBD2 on 6 matching bases. CDR1 and CDR2 (germline): SGHDT, YYEEEE. CDR3 size: 16 residues. With 2 bases removed from V and 4 bases from J, the gap between germline ends came to 18 bases.

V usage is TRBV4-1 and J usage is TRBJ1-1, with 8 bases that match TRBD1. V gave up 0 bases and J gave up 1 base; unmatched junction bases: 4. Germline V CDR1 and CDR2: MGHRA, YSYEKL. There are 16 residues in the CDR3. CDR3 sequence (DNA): TGCGCCAGCAGCCAAGATCACCAGGGGGCGAACACTGAAGCTTTCTTT. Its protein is CASSQDHQGANTEAFF.

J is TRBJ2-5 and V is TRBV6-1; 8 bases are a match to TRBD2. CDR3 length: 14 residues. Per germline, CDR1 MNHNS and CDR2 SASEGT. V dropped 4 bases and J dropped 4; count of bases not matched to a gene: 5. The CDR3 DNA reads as TGTGCCAGCAGTGCCAGACTAGCGCCAGAGACCCAGTACTTC. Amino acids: CASSARLAPETQYF.

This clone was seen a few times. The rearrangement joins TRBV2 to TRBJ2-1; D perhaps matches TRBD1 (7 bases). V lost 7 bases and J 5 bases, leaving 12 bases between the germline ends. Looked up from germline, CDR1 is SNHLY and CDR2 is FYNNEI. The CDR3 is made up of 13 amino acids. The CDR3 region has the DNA TGTGCCAGCAACCCAGGGGGGAACAATGAGCAGTTCTTC. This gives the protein CASNPGGNNEQFF.

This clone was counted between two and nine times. The CDR3 loop is CASSIGQNTEAFF. As DNA, the CDR3 is TGCGCCAGCAGCATCGGACAGAACACTGAAGCTTTCTTT. The rearrangement links TRBV5-1 to TRBJ1-1; perhaps TRBD1 as D (5 bases). Germline loops: CDR1 SGHRS, CDR2 YFSETQ. The ends were cut back, 4 bases at V and 1 base at J, with 8 bases in the middle. This CDR3 is built from 13 residues.

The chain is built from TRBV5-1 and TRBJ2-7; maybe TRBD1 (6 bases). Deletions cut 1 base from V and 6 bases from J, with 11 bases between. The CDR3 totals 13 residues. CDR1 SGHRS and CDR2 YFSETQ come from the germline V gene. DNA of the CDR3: TGCGCCAGCAGCTTGACAGGGCCCTCCGAGCAGTACTTC. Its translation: CASSLTGPSEQYF.

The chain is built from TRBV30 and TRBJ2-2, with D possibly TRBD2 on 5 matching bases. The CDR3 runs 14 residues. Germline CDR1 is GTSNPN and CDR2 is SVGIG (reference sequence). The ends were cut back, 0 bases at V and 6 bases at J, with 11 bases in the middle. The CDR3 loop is CAWSVLGRSGELFF. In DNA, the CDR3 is TGTGCCTGGAGTGTACTAGGTCGGTCCGGGGAGCTGTTTTTT.

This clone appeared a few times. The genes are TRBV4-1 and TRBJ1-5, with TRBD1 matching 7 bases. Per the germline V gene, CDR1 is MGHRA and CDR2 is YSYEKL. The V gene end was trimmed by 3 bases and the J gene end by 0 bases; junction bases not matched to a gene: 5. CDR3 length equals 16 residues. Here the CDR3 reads CASSHLGQDSNQPQHF. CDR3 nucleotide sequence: TGCGCCAGCAGCCACCTCGGACAGGATAGCAATCAGCCCCAGCATTTT.

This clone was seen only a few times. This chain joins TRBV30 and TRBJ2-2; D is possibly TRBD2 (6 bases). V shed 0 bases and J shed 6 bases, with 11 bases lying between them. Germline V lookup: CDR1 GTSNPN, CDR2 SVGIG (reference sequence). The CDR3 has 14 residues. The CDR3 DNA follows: TGTGCCTGGAGTGTTGGGGGGATCCCCGGGGAGCTGTTTTTT. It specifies CAWSVGGIPGELFF.

CDR3 in DNA: TGTGCCAGCAGTCCGATCGGACAGGGAGGTTCACCCCTCCACTTT. It encodes CASSPIGQGGSPLHF. The chain has TRBV6-6 and TRBJ1-6; TRBD1 matches 8 bases. J lost 9 bases, V lost 5 bases, and 9 bases had no gene match. This CDR3 region has 15 residues. CDR1 and CDR2 (germline): MNHNY, SVGAGI (reference sequence).

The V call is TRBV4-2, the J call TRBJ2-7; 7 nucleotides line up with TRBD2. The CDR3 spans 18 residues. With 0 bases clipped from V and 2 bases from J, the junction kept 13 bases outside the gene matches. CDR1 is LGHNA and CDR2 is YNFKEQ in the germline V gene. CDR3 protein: CASSQEGIGGGLAYEQYF. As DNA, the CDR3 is TGTGCCAGCAGCCAAGAGGGGATTGGCGGGGGACTCGCCTACGAGCAGTACTTC.